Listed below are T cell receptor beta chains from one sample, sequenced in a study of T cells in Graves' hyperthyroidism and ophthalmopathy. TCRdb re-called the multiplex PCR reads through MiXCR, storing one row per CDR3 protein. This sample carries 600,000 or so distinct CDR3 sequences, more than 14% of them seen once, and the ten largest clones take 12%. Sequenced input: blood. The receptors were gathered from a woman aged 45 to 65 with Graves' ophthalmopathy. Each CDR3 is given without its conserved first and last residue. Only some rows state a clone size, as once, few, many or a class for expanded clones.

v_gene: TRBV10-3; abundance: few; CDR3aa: AISEDPGTVNTEAF
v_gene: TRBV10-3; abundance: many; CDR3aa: ATTRGLAGYQETQY
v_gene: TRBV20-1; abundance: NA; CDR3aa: SAINRGTYNEQF
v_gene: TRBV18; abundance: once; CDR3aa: ASSSLSAESSYNSPLH
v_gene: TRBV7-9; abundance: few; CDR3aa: ASSLVKPGLNNQPQH
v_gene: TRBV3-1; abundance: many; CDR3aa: ASSQVTAPAYEQY
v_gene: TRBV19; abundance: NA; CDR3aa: ASSPGQGTYGQY
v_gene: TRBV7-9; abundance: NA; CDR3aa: ASSPRGGAGTGELF
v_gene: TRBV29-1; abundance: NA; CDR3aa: SVEGTAGGDVSDTQY
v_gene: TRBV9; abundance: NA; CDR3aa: ASSAGPSYGYT
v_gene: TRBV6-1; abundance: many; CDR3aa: ASNKIRDRGRLGYGYT
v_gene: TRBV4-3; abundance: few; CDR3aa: ASSQRSFDTQY
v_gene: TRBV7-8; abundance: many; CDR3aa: ASSLSSTSGNTAYEQY
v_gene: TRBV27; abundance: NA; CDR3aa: ASSSSGGLTDTQH
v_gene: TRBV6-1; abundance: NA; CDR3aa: ASSNIFQGTNQPQH
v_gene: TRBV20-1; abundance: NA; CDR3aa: SASGQVEAF
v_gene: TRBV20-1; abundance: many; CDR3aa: SARGSWVLEQF
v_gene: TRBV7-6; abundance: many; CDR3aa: ASSPRQASFWNEQF
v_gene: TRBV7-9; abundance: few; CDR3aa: ASSSYQGYGYT
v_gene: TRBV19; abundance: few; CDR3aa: ASSRRNSNTEAF
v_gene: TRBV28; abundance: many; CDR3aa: ASSLDTGPYGYT
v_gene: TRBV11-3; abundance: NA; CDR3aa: ASSSWANTGELF
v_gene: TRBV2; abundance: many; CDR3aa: ASSPPIYNEQF
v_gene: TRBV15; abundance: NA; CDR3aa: ATSSPTGLGGRILEQY
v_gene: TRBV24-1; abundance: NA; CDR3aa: ATSDWGEQF